These 3 T cell receptor beta chains were sequenced from one sample in a study of T cell responses to AZD1222 COVID-19 vaccine. Measured with immunoSEQ multiplex PCR; TCRdb has only the in-frame clones, and not every one. The sample includes 190,000 or so clones, approximately 93% seen only once; the top ten take 0.9% to 1.1%. Source: peripheral blood, taken 28 days after the second AZD1222 dose. These receptors were taken from an adult who received the AZD1222 COVID-19 vaccine.

A word on this clone: Other DNA sequences in the sample encode the same CDR3. The chain uses TRBV11-2 and TRBJ1-5, with TRBD1 as a possible D gene (5 bases). The CDR3 loop spans 15 amino acids. The germline V gene has CDR1 SGHAT and CDR2 FQNNGV. Trimming took 1 base from V and 3 from J, leaving 10 bases between them. The CDR3 DNA is TGTGCCAGCAGCTTAGGGGCAGGGTCCAATCAGCCCCAGCATTTT. Its translation: CASSLGAGSNQPQHF.

This sequence joins TRBV4-1 and TRBJ2-7; D ambiguous. Trimming took 1 base from V and 2 from J, leaving 9 bases between them. The CDR3 length is 14 residues. The germline gives CDR1 MGHRA, CDR2 YSYEKL. The CDR3, as DNA: TGCGCCAGCAGCCAAGGTAACTCCCCCTACGAGCAGTACTTC. This gives the protein CASSQGNSPYEQYF.

The CDR3 sequence: CASSLNAGAYEQYF. Written as DNA, the CDR3 is TGCGCCAGCAGCTTGAATGCCGGAGCCTACGAGCAGTACTTC. The chain has TRBV5-1 and TRBJ2-7; D gene ambiguous. The V end lost 1 base, the J end lost 2 bases, and 10 bases lay between the germline ends. CDR1 SGHRS and CDR2 YFSETQ come from the germline V gene. The CDR3 extends over 14 amino acids.